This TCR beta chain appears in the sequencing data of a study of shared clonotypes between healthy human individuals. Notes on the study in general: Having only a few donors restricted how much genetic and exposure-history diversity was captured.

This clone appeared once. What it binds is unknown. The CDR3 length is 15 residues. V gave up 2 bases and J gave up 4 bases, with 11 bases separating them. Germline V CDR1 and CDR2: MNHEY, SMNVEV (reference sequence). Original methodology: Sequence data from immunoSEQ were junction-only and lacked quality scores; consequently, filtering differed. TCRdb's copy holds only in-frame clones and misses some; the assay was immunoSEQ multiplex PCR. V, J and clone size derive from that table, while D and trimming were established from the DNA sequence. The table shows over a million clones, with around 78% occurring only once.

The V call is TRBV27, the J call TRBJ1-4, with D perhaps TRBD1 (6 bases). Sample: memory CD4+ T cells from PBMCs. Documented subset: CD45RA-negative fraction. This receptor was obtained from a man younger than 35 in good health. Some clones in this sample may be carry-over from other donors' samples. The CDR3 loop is CASSLGQPVNEKLFF. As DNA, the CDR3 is TGTGCCAGCAGTTTAGGACAGCCGGTTAATGAAAAACTGTTTTTT.